These 8 T cell receptor beta chains share one sample of origin, sequenced in a study of CD8 T cells in Susac syndrome. Random hexamers were used to reverse transcribe an amount of about 0.45 to 1 ug RNA. From the immunoSEQ multiplex PCR reads, TCRdb called clonotypes with MiXCR, one entry per CDR3 protein. Here the sample spans around 150,000 distinct CDR3 sequences, more than 85% being singletons. Sequenced input: CD4+ T cells from PBMCs. The source of these receptors is a human donor with Susac syndrome.

The chain has TRBV6-5 and TRBJ1-6, with a possible D match to TRBD1 (5 bases). Trimming pared 3 bases from V and 5 bases from J, leaving 14 bases between. Per germline, CDR1 MNHEY and CDR2 SVGAGI. The CDR3 is 16 residues long. The CDR3 protein is CASSYGREGNNSPLHF. In DNA, the CDR3 is TGTGCCAGCAGTTATGGCAGGGAGGGGAATAATTCACCCCTCCACTTT.

The J gene is TRBJ2-7, the V gene TRBV12-3 or TRBV12-4, with TRBD1 matching over 7 bases. Unmatched junction bases numbered 2, after V lost 6 bases and J lost 0 bases. This CDR3 has 13 residues. The CDR3 region is CASRRQGSYEQYF. CDR3 coding DNA: TGTGCCAGCAGGCGACAGGGCTCCTACGAGCAGTACTTC.

Here the CDR3 reads CASSFGQPPVGYTF. In nucleotides, the CDR3 is TGCGCCAGCAGCTTCGGGCAGCCGCCTGTGGGCTACACCTTC. The V and J genes are TRBV5-1 and TRBJ1-2; D is undetermined. The CDR3 contains 14 residues. Germline CDR1 and CDR2: SGHRS and YFSETQ. Between the trimmed V and J ends, which lost 2 bases and 8 bases, there was a span of 16 bases.

The chain joins TRBV15 to TRBJ1-4; possible D gene TRBD1, 5 bases. V was cut by 5 bases and J by 8 bases, with 9 bases left in between. The CDR3 is 12 residues long. Germline-derived CDR1 and CDR2 are LNHNV and YYDKDF (reference sequence). This CDR3 is CATSPGWEKLFF. The CDR3, as DNA: TGTGCCACCAGCCCAGGGTGGGAAAAACTGTTTTTT.

This chain links TRBV24-1 with TRBJ2-5, with D unclear. CDR3 size: 14 residues. The ends were cut back, 2 bases at V and 1 base at J, with 7 bases in the middle. The V gene's germline CDR1 is KGHDR and CDR2 SFDVKD. The DNA for the CDR3 is TGTGCCACCAGTGATTCCAGAGCCCAAGAGACCCAGTACTTC. It encodes CATSDSRAQETQYF.

This clonotype has a single count. V and J are TRBV20-1 and TRBJ2-5, with 8 positions matching TRBD2. Germline V gives CDR1 DFQATT, CDR2 SNEGSKA (reference sequence). Losses at the gene ends were 6 bases for V and 4 bases for J; bases not matched to a gene: 10. The CDR3 sequence is 14 residues long. The CDR3 sequence: CSAPPGLVGETQYF. CDR3 nucleotides: TGCAGTGCCCCACCGGGACTAGTTGGAGAGACCCAGTACTTC.

This chain joins TRBV5-1 and TRBJ2-7; 7 bases align to TRBD1. The V and J ends lost 6 bases and 2 bases, in that order; junction bases with no gene match: 8. Germline CDR1 reads SGHRS; CDR2 reads YFSETQ. This CDR3 comprises 14 residues. In nucleotides, the CDR3 is TGCGCCAGCAACCCCATGACAGGGACCTACGAGCAGTACTTC. Amino acid sequence: CASNPMTGTYEQYF. The variable domain in full, with the rest retrieved from reference TRBV5-1 and TRBJ2-7, is KAGVTQTPRYLIKTRGQQVTLSCSPISGHRSVSWYQQTPGQGLQFLFEYFSETQRNKGNFPGRFSGRQFSNSRSEMNVSTLELGDSALYLCASNPMTGTYEQYFGPGTRLTVT.

This chain links TRBV20-1 with TRBJ1-5; D remains ambiguous. Germline V gives CDR1 DFQATT, CDR2 SNEGSKA (reference sequence). The CDR3 is 15 residues long. The V and J ends lost 1 base and 4 bases respectively, with 14 bases between them. CDR3 DNA: TGCAGTGCTAGAGCCGAAGCAGGCCCAAATCAGCCCCAGCATTTT. Translating it yields CSARAEAGPNQPQHF.